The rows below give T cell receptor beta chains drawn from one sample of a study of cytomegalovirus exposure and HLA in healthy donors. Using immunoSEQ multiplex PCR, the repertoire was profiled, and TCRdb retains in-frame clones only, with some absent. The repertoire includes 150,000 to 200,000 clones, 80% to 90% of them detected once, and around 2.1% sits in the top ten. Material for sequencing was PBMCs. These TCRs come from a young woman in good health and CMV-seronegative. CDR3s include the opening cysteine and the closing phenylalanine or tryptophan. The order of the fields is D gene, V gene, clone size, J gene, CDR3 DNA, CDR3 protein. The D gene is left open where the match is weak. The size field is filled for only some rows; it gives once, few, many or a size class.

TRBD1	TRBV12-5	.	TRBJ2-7	TGTGCTAGTGGTTCGGGGGACAGGGTCTACGAGCAGTACTTC	CASGSGDRVYEQYF
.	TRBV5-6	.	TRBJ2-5	TGTGCCAGCAGCTTGGGGCAGGGAAGAGAGACCCAGTACTTC	CASSLGQGRETQYF
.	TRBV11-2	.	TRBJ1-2	TGTGCCAGCAGATTATCCCGCTATGGCTACACCTTC	CASRLSRYGYTF
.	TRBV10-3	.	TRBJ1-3	TGTGCCATCACCCTCACAGGGAGCGACACCATATATTTT	CAITLTGSDTIYF
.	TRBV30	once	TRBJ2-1	TGTGCCTGGAGTGTTGGCGGGCTTCGTTACTCCTACAATGAGCAGTTCTTC	CAWSVGGLRYSYNEQFF
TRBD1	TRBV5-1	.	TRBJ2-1	TGCGCCAGCAGCCTTACGGCCCGCCGGGACAGGGTAATGAATGAGCAGTTCTTC	CASSLTARRDRVMNEQFF
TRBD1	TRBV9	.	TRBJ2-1	TGTGCCAGCAGCCCCCGACAGGGCCGGGGCAATGAGCAGTTCTTC	CASSPRQGRGNEQFF
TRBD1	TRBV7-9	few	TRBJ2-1	TGTGCCAGCAGCCCAGGGACAGGGGAAGCGAATGAGCAGTTCTTC	CASSPGTGEANEQFF
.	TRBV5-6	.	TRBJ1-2	TGTGCCAGCAGCTCCGGGTGGCAACTCTATGGCTACACCTTC	CASSSGWQLYGYTF
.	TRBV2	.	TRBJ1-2	TGTGCCAGCAGTCCTACCGGGACTGCTGGCTACACCTTC	CASSPTGTAGYTF
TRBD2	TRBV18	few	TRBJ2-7	TGTGCCAGCTCACCAAGGCTAGCGGGAGGCAAGGACGAGCAGTACTTC	CASSPRLAGGKDEQYF
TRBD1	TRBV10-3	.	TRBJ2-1	TGTGCCATCAGTGAAATTCCCACAGGGGGCGAAGAGCAGTTCTTC	CAISEIPTGGEEQFF
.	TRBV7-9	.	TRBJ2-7	TGTGCCAGCAGATCCCGGGACTTTAGCTCCTACGAGCAGTACTTC	CASRSRDFSSYEQYF
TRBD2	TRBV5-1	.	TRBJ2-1	TGCGCCAGCAGCTCAAGGGGACTAGCGGGCCCCGGTGAGCAGTTCTTC	CASSSRGLAGPGEQFF
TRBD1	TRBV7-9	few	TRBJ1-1	TGTGCCAGCAGCGCACAGGGGGCCACTGAAGCTTTCTTT	CASSAQGATEAFF
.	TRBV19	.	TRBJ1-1	TGTGCCAGTAGTCCTCTGCAGCGGGGGAACACTGAAGCTTTCTTT	CASSPLQRGNTEAFF
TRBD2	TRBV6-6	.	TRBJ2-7	TGTGCCAGCAGCCCCGAAGGACTAGGCGAGCAGTACTTC	CASSPEGLGEQYF
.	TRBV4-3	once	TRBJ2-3	TGCGCCAGCAGCCAAGAAGGCGGGGCGGGTGGGGTGGATACGCAGTATTTT	CASSQEGGAGGVDTQYF
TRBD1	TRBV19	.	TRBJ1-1	TGTGCCAGTAGTATAAGTGGGACAGGGATGAACACTGAAGCTTTCTTT	CASSISGTGMNTEAFF
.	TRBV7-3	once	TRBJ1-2	TGTGCCAGCAGCTTATTTGGCGGCAGGGCAAACTATGGCTACACCTTC	CASSLFGGRANYGYTF
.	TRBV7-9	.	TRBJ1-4	TGTGCCAGCAGCTCCCGGGGGGGGGTCGAAGAAAAACTGTTTTTT	CASSSRGGVEEKLFF
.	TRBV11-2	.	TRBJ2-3	TGTGCCAGCAGCCCCGACAGAGATACGCAGTATTTT	CASSPDRDTQYF
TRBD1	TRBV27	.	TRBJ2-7	TGTGCCAGCAGTTACGGGACAGGGAGCTACGAGCAGTACTTC	CASSYGTGSYEQYF
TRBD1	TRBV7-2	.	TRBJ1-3	TGTGCCAGCAGCGCGGGACAGTTCCTCTCTGGAAACACCATATATTTT	CASSAGQFLSGNTIYF
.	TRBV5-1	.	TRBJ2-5	TGCGCCAGCAGCTTGTTGGAGGGGCGCCAAGAGACCCAGTACTTC	CASSLLEGRQETQYF
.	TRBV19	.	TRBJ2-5	TGTGCCAGTAGTACGCGGGACAGCGGCCAAGAGACCCAGTACTTC	CASSTRDSGQETQYF
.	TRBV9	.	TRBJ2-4	TGTGCCAGCAGCGTAGATGGGGGGAAAAACATTCAGTACTTC	CASSVDGGKNIQYF
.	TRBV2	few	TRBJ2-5	TGTGCCAGCAGTGTGGGTGGGGCCCAAGAGACCCAGTACTTC	CASSVGGAQETQYF
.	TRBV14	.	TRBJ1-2	TGTGCCAGCAGCCAAGATTTCGGAGGGTCCTATGGCTACACCTTC	CASSQDFGGSYGYTF
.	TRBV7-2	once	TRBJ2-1	TGTGCCAGCAGCCCGCGACGGGCGGGGACCTACAATGAGCAGTTCTTC	CASSPRRAGTYNEQFF
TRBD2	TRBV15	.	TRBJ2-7	TGTGCCACCAGCAGAGAACGGGAGGGGCCAGGGGAGCTGAGGGAGCAGTACTTC	CATSREREGPGELREQYF
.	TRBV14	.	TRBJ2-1	TGTGCCAGCAGCCCTAACCACGGGATCCATGACAATGAGCAGTTCTTC	CASSPNHGIHDNEQFF
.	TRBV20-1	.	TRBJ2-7	TGCAGTGCGAGAAGCCCCGAGCAGTACTTC	CSARSPEQYF
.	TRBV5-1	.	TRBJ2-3	TGCGCCAGCAGCTTGGCCGACAGAGATACGCAGTATTTT	CASSLADRDTQYF
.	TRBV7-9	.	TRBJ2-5	TGTGCCAGCAGCTTTTTACAAGACCAAGAGACCCAGTACTTC	CASSFLQDQETQYF
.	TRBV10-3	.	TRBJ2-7	TGTGCCATCAGTGGGCCCAACGAGCAGTACTTC	CAISGPNEQYF
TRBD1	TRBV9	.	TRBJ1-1	TGTGCCAGCAGCCCCCGGACAGGCTACACTGAAGCTTTCTTT	CASSPRTGYTEAFF
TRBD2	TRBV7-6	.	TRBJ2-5	TGTGCCAGCAGCCCCTTCCCGACTAGCGGGAGACAAGAGACCCAGTACTTC	CASSPFPTSGRQETQYF
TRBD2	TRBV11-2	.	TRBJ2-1	TGTGCCAGCAGCTTTTGGGGAGGGAGGGTAAGGAATGAGCAGTTCTTC	CASSFWGGRVRNEQFF
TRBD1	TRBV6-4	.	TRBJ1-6	TGTGCCAGCAGTCGAACCGGGACAGGTTATTCACCCCTCCACTTT	CASSRTGTGYSPLHF
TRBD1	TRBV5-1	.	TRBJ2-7	TGCGCCAGCAGTTCCACTCCCGGGACAGGGATTGGCGACGAGCAGTACTTC	CASSSTPGTGIGDEQYF
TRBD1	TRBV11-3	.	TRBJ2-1	TGTGCCAGCAGCTTATCGGGCAGGGGGAGTCGGGACAATGAGCAGTTCTTC	CASSLSGRGSRDNEQFF
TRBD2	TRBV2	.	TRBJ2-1	TGTGCCAGCAGTTCTCCGGGACTAGCGTCATACAATGAGCAGTTCTTC	CASSSPGLASYNEQFF
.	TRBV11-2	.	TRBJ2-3	TGTGCCAGCAGCCTGGACCAGGGCCCAGATACGCAGTATTTT	CASSLDQGPDTQYF
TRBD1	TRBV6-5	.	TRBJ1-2	TGTGCCAGCAGGGGCCCGGGACAGGGAGCCCATGGCTACACCTTC	CASRGPGQGAHGYTF
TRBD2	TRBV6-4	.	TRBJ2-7	TGTGCCAGCAGTGAGGGACTAGAAGGCGAGCAGTACTTC	CASSEGLEGEQYF
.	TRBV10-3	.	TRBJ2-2	TGTGCCATCAGTGATTACAGGGAAACCGGGGAGCTGTTTTTT	CAISDYRETGELFF
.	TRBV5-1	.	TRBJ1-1	TGCGCCAGCAGCATATCCGGGACTTCCACCTTCACTGAAGCTTTCTTT	CASSISGTSTFTEAFF
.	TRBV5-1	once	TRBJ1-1	TGCGCCAGCAGCCCGGACACCGACCTAGCTTTCTTT	CASSPDTDLAFF
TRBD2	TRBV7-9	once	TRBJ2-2	TGTGCCAGCAGCCCGCCCCCCTCACTAGCGGGAGGACCCGGGGAGCTGTTTTTT	CASSPPPSLAGGPGELFF
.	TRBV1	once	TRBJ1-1	TGCACCAGCAGCCAAGATTTGACCGGATCAGGCACTGAAGCTTTCTTT	CTSSQDLTGSGTEAFF
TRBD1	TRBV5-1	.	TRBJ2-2	TGCGCCAGCAGCGGACAGGGGTACACCGGGGAGCTGTTTTTT	CASSGQGYTGELFF
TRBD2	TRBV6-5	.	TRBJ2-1	TGTGCCAGCAGTTTAGTTAGGACTAGCGATGAGCAGTTCTTC	CASSLVRTSDEQFF
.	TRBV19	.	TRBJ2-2	TGTGCCAGTAGACAAAACATTTACAGGAGTACCGGGGAGCTGTTTTTT	CASRQNIYRSTGELFF